This T cell receptor beta chain was observed in a study of beta chain features in type 1 diabetes. Whole-study findings and limits: VDJ junctions sequenced from type 1 diabetes patients showed fewer insertions and more deletions. Shorter templates might be favored by PCR, equally in patients and controls. Whether TCRB rearrangement is influenced by HLA type was left unresolved in this analysis. Type 1 diabetes patients showed a moderate but significant shortening of TCRB CDR3s in all four CD4+ subsets.

The CDR3 spans 19 residues. The germline V gene encodes CDR1 SGHNT and CDR2 YYREEE (reference sequence). J lost 7 bases, V lost 4 bases, and 17 bases had no gene match. There was one heparinised blood draw per donor, averaging approximately 120 mL. This clone has just a few counts. Its target is not known. Isolated RNA was reverse transcribed in full, so expressed TCRB transcripts were sequenced. TCRdb's copy holds only in-frame clones and misses some; the assay was immunoSEQ multiplex PCR. The data show about 29,000 clones, around 54% seen once. This clonotype was sampled from a young woman with type 1 diabetes. The specimen sequenced was Tregs from blood. The V call is TRBV5-4, the J call TRBJ2-1, with 13 bases lining up with TRBD2. The CDR3 DNA follows: TGTGCCAGCAGCACCCGGACTAGCGGGAGAAAGGGGAAATTTAATGAGCAGTTCTTC. Protein product: CASSTRTSGRKGKFNEQFF.